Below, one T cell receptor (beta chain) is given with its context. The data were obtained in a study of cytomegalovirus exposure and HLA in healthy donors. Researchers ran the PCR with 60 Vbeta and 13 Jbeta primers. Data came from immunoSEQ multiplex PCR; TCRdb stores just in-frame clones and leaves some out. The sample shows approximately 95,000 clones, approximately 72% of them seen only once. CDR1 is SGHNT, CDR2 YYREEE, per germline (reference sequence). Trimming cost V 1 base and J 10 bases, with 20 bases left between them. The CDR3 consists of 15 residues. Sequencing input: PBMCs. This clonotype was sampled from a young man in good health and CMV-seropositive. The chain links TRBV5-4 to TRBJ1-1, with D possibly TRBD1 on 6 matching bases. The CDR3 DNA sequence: TGTGCCAGCAGCTTGCTCGGGGCAGGGGATTCGGCAGCTTTCTTT. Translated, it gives CASSLLGAGDSAAFF.